This T cell receptor beta chain originates from a study of circulating tumor DNA in untreated peripheral T-cell lymphoma (dated by TCRdb to the early 2020s). The CDR3 has 15 amino acids, counting the end cysteine and phenylalanine. Only CDR3 DNA remains: 45 bases, in frame from the first base. The germline V gene yields SGHNT for CDR1 and YENEEA for CDR2. V ends up 2 bases short and J 3 bases short, with an unmatched junction base count of 5. On the study overall, not on this receptor specifically: Tumor-specific clonotypes turned up in around 72% of patients, identified from roughly 84% of baseline tissues and from approximately 67% of baseline serum samples.

Baseline tumor tissue collected before treatment was sequenced to identify tumor-specific TCR clonotypes. To monitor patients with peripheral T-cell lymphoma who were getting frontline treatment on a trial, the study applied next-generation sequencing to T-cell receptor sequences. Details on this clone: There is no known antigen for this receptor. Nothing much larger sits one base from this clone, and base qualities are not available.

Libraries came from the immunoSEQ multiplex PCR assay. Sourced from immuneACCESS, this table was stored by TCRdb with only in-frame sequences that have V and J called. A share of the clones is absent; for the studies checked, an unresolved V gene accounts for under half, and the remainder has no known explanation. The sample has about 10,000 clones on record, under 80% of them singletons. Of the sample, 30% to 35% is held by the ten largest clones. The sequence came from a human donor with peripheral T-cell lymphoma. The chain is assembled from TRBV11-3 and TRBJ2-7, and 9 bases in between align with TRBD2. The sample consisted of tumor tissue. The DNA sequence is given as TGTGCCAGCAGCTTAAGCGGGGGGCCATTCTACGAGCAGTACTTC. The encoded protein is CASSLSGGPFYEQYF.